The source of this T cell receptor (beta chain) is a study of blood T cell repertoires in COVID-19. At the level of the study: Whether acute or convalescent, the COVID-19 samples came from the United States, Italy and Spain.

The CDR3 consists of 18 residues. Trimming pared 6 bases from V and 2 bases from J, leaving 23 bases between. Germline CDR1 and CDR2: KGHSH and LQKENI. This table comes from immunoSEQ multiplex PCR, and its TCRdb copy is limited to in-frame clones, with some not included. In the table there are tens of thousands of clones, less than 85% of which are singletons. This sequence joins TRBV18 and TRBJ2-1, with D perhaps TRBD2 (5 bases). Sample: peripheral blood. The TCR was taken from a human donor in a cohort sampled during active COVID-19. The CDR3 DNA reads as TGTGCCAGCTCGATCACTAGTCAGACGAGCTTAACCTACAATGAGCAGTTCTTC. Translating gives CASSITSQTSLTYNEQFF.